The TCR beta chain described here comes from a study of blood T cell repertoires in COVID-19. Overall study context: The United States, Italy and Spain provided the acute and convalescent COVID-19 samples. The cDNA or gDNA used as material had been derived from T cells, B-cell-depleted T cells, or PBMCs.

Sequencing was performed with immunoSEQ multiplex PCR; in TCRdb, only in-frame clones are kept and a portion is missing. This table has some 460,000 clones, roughly 85% appearing once. Germline-derived CDR1 and CDR2 are SGDLS and YYNGEE. CDR3 length: 14 amino acids. J lost 10 bases, V lost 0 bases, and 5 bases had no gene match. As to this clone: The same CDR3 also results from other DNA sequences found in this sample.

The source is a woman between 18 and 29 years old with acute COVID-19. Sequencing was performed on PBMCs or T cells enriched from blood (not recorded which). V is TRBV9 and J is TRBJ2-1; 9 bases line up with TRBD2. The CDR3 here is CASSVEGLANEQFF. In nucleotides, the CDR3 is TGTGCCAGCAGCGTAGAGGGACTAGCCAACGAGCAGTTCTTC.